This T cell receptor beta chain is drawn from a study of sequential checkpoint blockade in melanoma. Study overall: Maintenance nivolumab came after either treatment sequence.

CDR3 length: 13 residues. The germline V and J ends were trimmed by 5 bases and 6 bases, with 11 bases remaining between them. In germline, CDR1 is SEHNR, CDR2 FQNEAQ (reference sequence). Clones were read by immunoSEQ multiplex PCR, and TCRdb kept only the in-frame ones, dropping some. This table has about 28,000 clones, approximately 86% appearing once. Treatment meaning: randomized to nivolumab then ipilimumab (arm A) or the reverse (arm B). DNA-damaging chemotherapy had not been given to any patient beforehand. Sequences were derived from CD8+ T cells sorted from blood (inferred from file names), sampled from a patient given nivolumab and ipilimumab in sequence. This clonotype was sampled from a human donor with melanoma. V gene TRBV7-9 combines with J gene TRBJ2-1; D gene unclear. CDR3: CASSLGSLNEQFF. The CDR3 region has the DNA TGTGCCAGCAGCCTAGGTTCCCTCAATGAGCAGTTCTTC.